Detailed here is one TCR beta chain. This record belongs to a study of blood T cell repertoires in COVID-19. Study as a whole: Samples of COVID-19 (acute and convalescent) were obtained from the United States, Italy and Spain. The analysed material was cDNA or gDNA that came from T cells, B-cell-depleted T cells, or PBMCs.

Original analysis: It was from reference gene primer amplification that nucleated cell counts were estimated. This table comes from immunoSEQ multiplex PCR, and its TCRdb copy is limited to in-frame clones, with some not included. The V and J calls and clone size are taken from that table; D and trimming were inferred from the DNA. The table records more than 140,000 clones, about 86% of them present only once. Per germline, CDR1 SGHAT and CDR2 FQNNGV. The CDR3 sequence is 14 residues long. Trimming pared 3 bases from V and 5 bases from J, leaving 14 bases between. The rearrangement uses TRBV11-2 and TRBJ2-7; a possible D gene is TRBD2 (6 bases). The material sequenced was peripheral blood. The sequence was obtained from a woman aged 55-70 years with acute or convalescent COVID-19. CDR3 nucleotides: TGTGCCAGCAGCTTTGTGCGGGGCCAGAACGAGCAGTACTTC. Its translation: CASSFVRGQNEQYF.